The 12 T cell receptor beta chains below come from one sample, sequenced in a study of blood T cell repertoires in COVID-19. TCRdb's copy holds only in-frame clones and misses some; the assay was immunoSEQ multiplex PCR. The data show fewer than 150,000 clones, roughly 80% seen once. Sequencing input: peripheral blood. The receptor set was obtained from a woman older than 75 with acute or convalescent COVID-19.

The chain has TRBV10-1 and TRBJ2-3; D is undetermined. The CDR3 loop spans 14 amino acids. Trimming shortened V by 3 bases and J by 1 base, and 8 bases separated the two germline ends. Germline V gene data show CDR1 as WNHNN and CDR2 as SYGVQD (reference sequence). The CDR3 sequence: CASSEISGTDTQYF. Written as DNA, the CDR3 is TGCGCCAGCAGTGAAATCTCCGGCACAGATACGCAGTATTTT.

Regarding this clone: The same CDR3 arises from other DNA sequences in this sample as well. This chain connects TRBV7-9 to TRBJ1-1; D not certain. The V and J ends lost 0 bases and 0 bases respectively, with 5 bases between them. The CDR3 spans 14 residues. Looked up from germline, CDR1 is SEHNR and CDR2 is FQNEAQ (reference sequence). CDR3 sequence: CASSLARLNTEAFF. CDR3 in DNA: TGTGCCAGCAGCTTAGCGCGCCTGAACACTGAAGCTTTCTTT.

This clone has just one count. The chain recombines TRBV2 with TRBJ1-5; D is unresolved. The CDR3 contains 14 residues. Trimming took 8 bases from V and 3 from J, leaving 14 bases between them. CDR1 is SNHLY, CDR2 FYNNEI, per germline. The CDR3 bases are TGTGCCAGCGAACGCGGCGGAAACAATCAGCCCCAGCATTTT. Translation gives CASERGGNNQPQHF.

This clone was seen a few times. The genes are TRBV10-3 and TRBJ1-6; TRBD1 is a possible D gene (5 bases). This CDR3 is built from 13 residues. Germline V gives CDR1 ENHRY, CDR2 SYGVKD. V lost 6 bases and J 8 bases, leaving 11 bases between the germline ends. The chain's CDR3 is CAIRVDRDSPLHF. The DNA for the CDR3 is TGTGCCATCAGGGTTGACAGAGATTCACCCCTCCACTTT.

The chain uses TRBV10-3 and TRBJ2-3; 9 bases are shared with TRBD2. CDR1 is ENHRY, CDR2 SYGVKD, per germline. CDR3 size: 15 residues. With V trimmed by 3 bases and J by 4 bases, 5 bases remained unmatched. The CDR3 sequence: CAISDEREASDTQYF. The CDR3 DNA reads as TGTGCCATCAGTGATGAGCGGGAGGCATCAGATACGCAGTATTTT.

The table lists this clone with a count of one. The chain couples TRBV14 to TRBJ1-6; D uncertain. CDR1 SGHDN and CDR2 FVKESK come from the germline V gene. Deletions cut 0 bases from V and 3 bases from J, with 15 bases between. The CDR3 covers 18 residues. CDR3 sequence reads: CASSQDPATELYNSPLHF. Here the CDR3 DNA reads TGTGCCAGCAGCCAAGATCCTGCCACAGAGCTCTATAATTCACCCCTCCACTTT.

The chain links TRBV11-2 to TRBJ2-4; the match to TRBD2 covers 10 bases. Trimming cost V 3 bases and J 8 bases; bases outside gene matches: 7. In germline, CDR1 is SGHAT, CDR2 FQNNGV. The CDR3 covers 15 residues. The CDR3 region is CASSFLAGAGDIQYF. As DNA, the CDR3 is TGTGCCAGCAGCTTCCTAGCGGGGGCAGGGGACATTCAGTACTTC.

The chain couples TRBV18 to TRBJ1-1, with D perhaps TRBD1 (5 bases). The germline V and J ends were trimmed by 2 bases and 3 bases, with 16 bases remaining between them. Germline CDR1 and CDR2: KGHSH and LQKENI. CDR3 length: 16 amino acids. The CDR3 sequence: CASSPTETEFHTEAFF. CDR3 DNA: TGTGCCAGCTCACCAACGGAGACAGAGTTTCACACTGAAGCTTTCTTT. The variable domain in full, with the rest retrieved from reference TRBV18 and TRBJ1-1, is NAGVMQNPRHLVRRRGQEARLRCSPMKGHSHVYWYRQLPEEGLKFMVYLQKENIIDESGMPKERFSAEFPKEGPSILRIQQVVRGDSAAYFCASSPTETEFHTEAFFGQGTRLTVV.

This clone was recorded once. V is TRBV9 and J is TRBJ1-6; 7 bases line up with TRBD1. After removal of 0 bases from V and 4 bases from J, the junction contained 7 bases not matched to a gene. The CDR3 extends over 17 amino acids. CDR1 SGDLS and CDR2 YYNGEE come from the germline V gene. CDR3 sequence (DNA): TGTGCCAGCAGCGTAGAAGAGGGGGCTTGGTATAATTCACCCCTCCACTTT. Its translation is CASSVEEGAWYNSPLHF.

This chain joins TRBV7-9 and TRBJ1-1, with 9 bases aligning to TRBD1. Germline assignment: CDR1 SEHNR and CDR2 FQNEAQ (reference sequence). The CDR3 is 16 amino acids. The trim removed 4 bases at V and 0 bases at J, leaving 6 bases unmatched. The CDR3 region has the DNA TGTGCCAGCAGCTCATTCCGGACAGGGGTGAACACTGAAGCTTTCTTT. Translation: CASSSFRTGVNTEAFF.

The V gene is TRBV11-3, the J gene TRBJ2-3, with a tentative D call TRBD2 (5 bases). CDR1 and CDR2 (germline): SGHNT, YENEEA. The CDR3 runs 13 residues. V shed 5 bases and J shed 4 bases, with 10 bases lying between them. CDR3 sequence: CASSPGEPDTQYF. The CDR3 DNA reads as TGTGCCAGCAGCCCCGGGGAACCAGATACGCAGTATTTT.

The chain carries TRBV4-1 and TRBJ2-5, with TRBD2 identical over 8 bases. CDR3 length: 16 amino acids. Germline CDR1 is MGHRA and CDR2 is YSYEKL. V gave up 3 bases and J gave up 2 bases; unmatched junction bases: 8. Here the CDR3 DNA reads TGCGCCAGCAGCCACGGGGCCAGCGGGGGACAAGAGACCCAGTACTTC. Residues: CASSHGASGGQETQYF.